This TCR beta chain was documented in a study of blood T cell repertoires in COVID-19 (dated by TCRdb to about 2020). General notes on the study: The collaborator samples originated in the United States, Italy and Spain and spanned the acute and convalescent phases of COVID-19. The prospective study material was composed of cDNA or gDNA derived from T cells, B-cell-depleted T cells, or PBMCs. The dataset comprised deeply sampled blood TCRbeta repertoires from subjects exposed to, actively infected with, or recovered from COVID-19. The repertoires were released in a freely available public database intended as a resource for research on the immune response to SARS-CoV-2. Samples came from the ongoing ImmuneRACE study (first 160 participants) plus 1,254 subjects from 6 global collaborators. Sample metadata almost always included a de-identified subject ID, COVID-19 status, age in years and sex. Where available, HLA class I and class II types were taken from metadata supplied by the sample provider and were not determined by assay-based typing.

Here is what the overall study found, with its caveats: How much clinical and demographic metadata was included differed by source and by participant, and the metadata was provided uncurated.

A second Seattle source provided samples from volunteer blood donors who had recovered from COVID-19. Each collaborating institution followed its own protocols to collect whole blood in K2EDTA tubes. For TCRbeta analysis, collaborators shipped samples in one of three forms: frozen whole blood, isolated PBMCs, or DNA extracted from either of those sample types. The immunoSEQ Assay, a bias-controlled multiplex PCR, was used to amplify TCRbeta CDR3 regions from genomic DNA. Processing in the source paper ran as follows. The number of nucleated cells in each sample was estimated by amplification of reference gene primers within the assay. To quantify the absolute abundance of each unique TCRbeta CDR3 rearrangement, sequence reads were collapsed and filtered. For each sample, productive Simpson clonality was calculated by taking the square root of Simpson's diversity index across productive rearrangements. The table was pulled from immuneACCESS by TCRdb, which kept in-frame rearrangements only. Such tables lose some clones; where checked, under half of the loss comes from unresolved V genes, and the rest has no known cause. The D gene and trimming were derived from the DNA, and the V and J assignments and clone size from that table. The sample data list 240,000 or so clones, and about four fifths of these were observed just once. The top ten clonotypes cover roughly 1.9% of the sample.

As regards this clone: Its target antigen remains unknown. No per-base quality is available; no much larger clone lies one base away.

The TCR originated in a man in his thirties or forties who had recovered from COVID-19. Sequenced input: peripheral blood.

The nucleotides are TGTGCCAGCACCGAAGGGCAGGGAGGACAGCCCCAGCATTTT. Translated, this is CASTEGQGGQPQHF. Recombination joined TRBV2 with TRBJ1-5; possibly the D gene is TRBD1, per 5 matching bases. Trimming at the junction amounts to 7 bases on V and 7 bases on J, and the germline ends lie 17 bases apart. CDR1 and CDR2 are drawn from the germline V gene: SNHLY, FYNNEI. The CDR3 holds 14 amino acids from the cysteine to the phenylalanine. Only CDR3 DNA remains: 42 bases, in frame from the first base.